This T cell receptor beta chain was obtained from a study of blood T cell repertoires in COVID-19 (dated by TCRdb to the early 2020s). About the investigation overall: The collaborator samples originated in the United States, Italy and Spain and spanned the acute and convalescent phases of COVID-19. The material from the prospective study consisted of cDNA or gDNA derived from T cells, B-cell-depleted T cells, or PBMCs. The repertoires were made available in a free public database intended to serve as a resource for research on the immune response to SARS-CoV-2. Where HLA class I and class II types were available, the types were taken from metadata supplied by the sample provider, not from assay-based typing. Sample metadata almost always included a de-identified subject ID, COVID-19 status, age in years and sex. Subjects who had been exposed to COVID-19, were actively infected with it, or had recovered from it provided the deeply sampled blood TCRbeta repertoires that made up the dataset. The samples were drawn from two sources: the first 160 participants of the ongoing ImmuneRACE study, and fewer than 1,500 subjects contributed by 6 global collaborators. Points the paper makes about the study in general: The amount of clinical and demographic metadata varied by source and participant and was provided uncurated.

The immunoSEQ Assay, a bias-controlled multiplex PCR, was used to amplify TCRbeta CDR3 regions from genomic DNA. In the authors' own workflow: Within the assay, amplification of reference gene primers was used to estimate how many nucleated cells each sample contained. To quantify the absolute abundance of each unique TCRbeta CDR3 rearrangement, sequence reads were collapsed and filtered. For each sample, productive Simpson clonality was calculated as the square root of Simpson's diversity index across productive rearrangements. The table was pulled from immuneACCESS by TCRdb, which kept in-frame rearrangements only. Such tables lose some clones; where checked, under half of the loss comes from unresolved V genes, and the rest has no known cause. The V and J calls and clone size were taken over from that table, and D and trimming were inferred from the DNA. The sample includes 52,000 or so clones, with roughly 90% observed a single time. Of the sample, more than 8% falls within the top ten clones.

As regards this clone: Its antigen remains unidentified. Base-call qualities are not available, and no considerably larger clone is one nucleotide away.

Cut back by 3 bases and 9 bases, the V and J ends lie 20 bases apart. The CDR3 starts with the cysteine, ends with the phenylalanine, and has 15 residues. The read is trimmed to its CDR3 DNA, 45 bases read in frame from base 1. Based on the germline V gene, the CDR1 and CDR2 sequences are MNHNS and SASEGT. The collaborating institutions used their own protocols to collect whole blood in K2EDTA tubes. For TCRbeta analysis, collaborators shipped samples in one of three forms: frozen whole blood, isolated PBMCs, or DNA extracted from either of those sample types. Sequencing was done on a sample of peripheral blood. The rearranged segments are TRBV6-1 and TRBJ1-1; matching of 5 bases hints at TRBD1 as the D gene. The sequence derives from a man aged 55 to 70 with active COVID-19. The encoded CDR3 is CASSDQGAGRPKAFF. The nucleotides are TGTGCCAGCAGTGATCAAGGGGCAGGACGCCCAAAAGCTTTCTTT.